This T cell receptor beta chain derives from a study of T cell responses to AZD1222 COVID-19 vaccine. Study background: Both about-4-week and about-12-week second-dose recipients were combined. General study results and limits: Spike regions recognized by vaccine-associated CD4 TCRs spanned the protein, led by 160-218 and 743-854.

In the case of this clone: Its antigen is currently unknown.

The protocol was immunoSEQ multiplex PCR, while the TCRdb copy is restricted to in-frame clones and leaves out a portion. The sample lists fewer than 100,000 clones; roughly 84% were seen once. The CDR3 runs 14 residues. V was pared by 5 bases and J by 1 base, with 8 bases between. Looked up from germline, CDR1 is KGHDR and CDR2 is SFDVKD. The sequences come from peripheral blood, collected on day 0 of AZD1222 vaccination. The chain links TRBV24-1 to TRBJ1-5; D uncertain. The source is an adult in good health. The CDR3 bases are TGTGCCACCAGTGGGGCGGGGAGCAATCAGCCCCAGCATTTT. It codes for CATSGAGSNQPQHF.